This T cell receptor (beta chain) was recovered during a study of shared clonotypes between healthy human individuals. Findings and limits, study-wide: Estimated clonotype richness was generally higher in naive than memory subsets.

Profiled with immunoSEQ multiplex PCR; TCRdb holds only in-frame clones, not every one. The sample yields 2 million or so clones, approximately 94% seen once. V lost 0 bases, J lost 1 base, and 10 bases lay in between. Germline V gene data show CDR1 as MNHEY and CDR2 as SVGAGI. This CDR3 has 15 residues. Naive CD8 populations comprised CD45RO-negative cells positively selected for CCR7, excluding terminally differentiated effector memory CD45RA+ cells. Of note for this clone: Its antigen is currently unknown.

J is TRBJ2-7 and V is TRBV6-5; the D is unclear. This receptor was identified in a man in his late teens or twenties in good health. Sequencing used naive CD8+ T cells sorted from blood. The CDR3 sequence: CASSYSGGWSYEQYF. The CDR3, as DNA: TGTGCCAGCAGTTACTCGGGCGGTTGGTCCTACGAGCAGTACTTC.